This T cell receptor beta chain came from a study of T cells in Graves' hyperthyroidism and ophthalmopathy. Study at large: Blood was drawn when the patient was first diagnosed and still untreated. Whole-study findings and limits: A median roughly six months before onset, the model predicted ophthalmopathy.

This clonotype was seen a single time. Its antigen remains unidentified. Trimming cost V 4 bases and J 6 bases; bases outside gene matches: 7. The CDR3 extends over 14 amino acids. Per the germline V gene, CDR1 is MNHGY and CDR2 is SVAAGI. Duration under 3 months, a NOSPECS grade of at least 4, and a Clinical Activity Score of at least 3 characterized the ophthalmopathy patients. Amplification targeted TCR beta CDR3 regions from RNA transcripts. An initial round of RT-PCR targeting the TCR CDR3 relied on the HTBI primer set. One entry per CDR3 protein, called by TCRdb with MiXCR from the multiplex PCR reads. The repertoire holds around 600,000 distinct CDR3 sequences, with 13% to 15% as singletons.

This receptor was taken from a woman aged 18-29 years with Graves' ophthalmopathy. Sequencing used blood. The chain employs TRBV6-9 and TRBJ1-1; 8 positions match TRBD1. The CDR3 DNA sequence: TGTGCCAGCAGTTCCGGGACAGGTAGCCCTGAAGCTTTCTTT. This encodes CASSSGTGSPEAFF.